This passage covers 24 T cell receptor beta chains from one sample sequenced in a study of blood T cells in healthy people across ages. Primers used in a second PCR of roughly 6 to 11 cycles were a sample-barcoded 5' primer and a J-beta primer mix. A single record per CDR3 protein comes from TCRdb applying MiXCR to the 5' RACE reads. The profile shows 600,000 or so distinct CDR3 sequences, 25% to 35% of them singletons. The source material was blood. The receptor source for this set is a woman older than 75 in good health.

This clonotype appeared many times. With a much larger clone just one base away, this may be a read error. The CDR3 loop is CASSWGTGHTEAFF. The CDR3 coding sequence is TGCGCCAGCAGCTGGGGGACGGGACACACTGAAGCTTTCTTT. The chain uses TRBV5-1 and TRBJ1-1, with D tentatively TRBD1 (5 bases). The CDR3 length is 14 residues. The germline V gene has CDR1 SGHRS and CDR2 YFSETQ. With 3 bases removed from V and 3 bases from J, the gap between germline ends came to 12 bases.

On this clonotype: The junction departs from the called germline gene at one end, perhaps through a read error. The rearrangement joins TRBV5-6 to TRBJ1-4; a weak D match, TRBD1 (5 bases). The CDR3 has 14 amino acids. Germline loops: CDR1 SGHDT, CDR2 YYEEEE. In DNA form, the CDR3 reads TGTGCCAGCAGCAGGGGATCATTCCAGGAAAAACGGTTTTTT. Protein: CASSRGSFQEKRFF.

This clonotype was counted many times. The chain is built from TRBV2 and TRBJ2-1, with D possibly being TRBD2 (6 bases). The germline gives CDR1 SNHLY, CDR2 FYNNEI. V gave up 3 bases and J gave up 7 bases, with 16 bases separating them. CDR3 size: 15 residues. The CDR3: CASSEKSLSGNEQFF. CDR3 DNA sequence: TGTGCCAGCAGTGAGAAGAGCCTTAGCGGTAATGAGCAGTTCTTC. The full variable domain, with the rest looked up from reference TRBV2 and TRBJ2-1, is EPEVTQTPSHQVTQMGQEVILRCVPISNHLYFYWYRQILGQKVEFLVSFYNNEISEKSEIFDDQFSVERPDGSNFTLKIRSTKLEDSAMYFCASSEKSLSGNEQFFGPGTRLTVL.

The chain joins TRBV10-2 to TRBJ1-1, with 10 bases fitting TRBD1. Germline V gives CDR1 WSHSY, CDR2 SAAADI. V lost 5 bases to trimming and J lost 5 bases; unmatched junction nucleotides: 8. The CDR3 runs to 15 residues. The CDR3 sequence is CASSQPGQGKTEAFF. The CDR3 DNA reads TGCGCCAGCAGTCAGCCGGGACAGGGGAAAACTGAAGCTTTCTTT.

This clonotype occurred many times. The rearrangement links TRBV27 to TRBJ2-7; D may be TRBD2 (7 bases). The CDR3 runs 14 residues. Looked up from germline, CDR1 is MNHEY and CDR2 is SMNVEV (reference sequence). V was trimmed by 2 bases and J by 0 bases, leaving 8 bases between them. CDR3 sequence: CASSLRGASYEQYF. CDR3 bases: TGTGCCAGCAGTTTACGGGGGGCCTCCTACGAGCAGTACTTC.

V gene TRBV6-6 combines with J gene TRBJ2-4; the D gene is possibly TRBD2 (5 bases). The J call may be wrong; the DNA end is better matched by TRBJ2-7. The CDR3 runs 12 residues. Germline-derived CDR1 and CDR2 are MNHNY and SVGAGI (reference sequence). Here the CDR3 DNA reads TGTGCCAGCAGCCTTACTAGTGCCGAGCAGTACTTC. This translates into CASSLTSAEQYF.

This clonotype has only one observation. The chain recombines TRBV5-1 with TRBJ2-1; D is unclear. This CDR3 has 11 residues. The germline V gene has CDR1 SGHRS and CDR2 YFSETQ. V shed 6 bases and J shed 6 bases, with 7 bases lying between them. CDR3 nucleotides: TGCGCCAGCACCATAAGCAATGAGCAGTTCTTC. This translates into CASTISNEQFF.

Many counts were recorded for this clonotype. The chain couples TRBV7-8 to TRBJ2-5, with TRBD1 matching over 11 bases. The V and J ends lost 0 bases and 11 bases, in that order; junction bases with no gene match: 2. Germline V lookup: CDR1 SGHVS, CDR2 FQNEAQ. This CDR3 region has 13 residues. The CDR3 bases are TGTGCCAGCAGCTTAGCGGGGGACAGGGGGCAGTACTTC. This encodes CASSLAGDRGQYF.

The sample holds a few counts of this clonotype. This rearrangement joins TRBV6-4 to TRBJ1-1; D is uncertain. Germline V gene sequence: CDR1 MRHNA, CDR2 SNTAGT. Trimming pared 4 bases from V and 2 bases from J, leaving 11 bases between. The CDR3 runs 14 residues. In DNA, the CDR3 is TGTGCCAGCAGTGGGGCAGCGGGAAACACTGAAGCTTTCTTT. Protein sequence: CASSGAAGNTEAFF.

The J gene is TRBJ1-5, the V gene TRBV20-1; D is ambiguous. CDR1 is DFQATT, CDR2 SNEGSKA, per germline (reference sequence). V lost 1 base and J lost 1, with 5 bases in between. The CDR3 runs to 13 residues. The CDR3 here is CSARVGSNQPQHF. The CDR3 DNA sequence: TGCAGTGCTAGAGTTGGGAGCAATCAGCCCCAGCATTTT.

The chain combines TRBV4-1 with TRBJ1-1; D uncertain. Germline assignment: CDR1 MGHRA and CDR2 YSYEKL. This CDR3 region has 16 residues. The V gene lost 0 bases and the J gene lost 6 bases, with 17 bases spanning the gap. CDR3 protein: CASSQDQREFWAEAFF. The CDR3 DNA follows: TGCGCCAGCAGCCAAGACCAAAGGGAATTCTGGGCTGAAGCTTTCTTT.

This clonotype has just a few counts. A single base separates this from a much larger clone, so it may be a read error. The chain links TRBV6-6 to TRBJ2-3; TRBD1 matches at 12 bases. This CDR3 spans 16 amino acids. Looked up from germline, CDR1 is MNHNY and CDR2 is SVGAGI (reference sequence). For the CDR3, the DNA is TGTGCCAGCAGGCCCGGGACAGGGGGCGTCACAGATACGCGGTATTTT. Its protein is CASRPGTGGVTDTRYF.

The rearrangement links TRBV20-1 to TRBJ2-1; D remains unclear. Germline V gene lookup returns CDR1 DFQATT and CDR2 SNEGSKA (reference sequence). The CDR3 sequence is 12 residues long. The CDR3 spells CSIASRDNEQFF. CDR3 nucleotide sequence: TGCAGCATCGCTTCGAGAGACAATGAGCAGTTCTTC.

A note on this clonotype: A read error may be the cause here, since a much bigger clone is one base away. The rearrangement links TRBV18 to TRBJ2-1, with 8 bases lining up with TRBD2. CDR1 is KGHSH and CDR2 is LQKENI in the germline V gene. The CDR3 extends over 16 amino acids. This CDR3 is CVSSLKRGRTYNEQFF. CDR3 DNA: TGTGTCAGCTCTCTGAAGCGGGGGAGGACCTACAATGAGCAGTTCTTC.

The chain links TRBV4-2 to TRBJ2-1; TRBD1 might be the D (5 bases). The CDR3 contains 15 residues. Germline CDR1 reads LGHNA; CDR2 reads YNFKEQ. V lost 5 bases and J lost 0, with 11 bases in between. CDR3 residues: CASSSLTGSYNEQFF. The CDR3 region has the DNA TGTGCCAGCAGCTCCCTCACAGGCTCCTACAATGAGCAGTTCTTC.

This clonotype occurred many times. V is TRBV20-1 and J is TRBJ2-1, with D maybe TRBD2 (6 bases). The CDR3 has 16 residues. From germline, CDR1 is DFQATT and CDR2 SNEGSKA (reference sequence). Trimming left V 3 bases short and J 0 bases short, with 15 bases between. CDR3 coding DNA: TGCAGTGCTAGCCCTGCGGCGGGGAGCTCCTACAATGAGCAGTTCTTC. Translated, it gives CSASPAAGSSYNEQFF.

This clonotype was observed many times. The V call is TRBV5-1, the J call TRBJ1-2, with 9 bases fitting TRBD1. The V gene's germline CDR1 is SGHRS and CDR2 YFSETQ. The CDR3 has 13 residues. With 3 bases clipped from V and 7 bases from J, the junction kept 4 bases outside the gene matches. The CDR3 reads CASSSGQGLGYTF. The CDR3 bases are TGCGCCAGCAGCTCTGGACAGGGGCTTGGCTACACCTTC.

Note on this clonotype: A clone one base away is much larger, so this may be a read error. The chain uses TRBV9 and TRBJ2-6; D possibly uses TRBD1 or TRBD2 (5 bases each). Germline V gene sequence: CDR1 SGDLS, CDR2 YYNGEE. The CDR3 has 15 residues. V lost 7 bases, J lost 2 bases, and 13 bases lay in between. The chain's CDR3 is CASAKGSPGANVLTF. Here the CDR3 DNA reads TGTGCCAGCGCTAAGGGGAGCCCTGGGGCCAACGTCCTGACTTTC.

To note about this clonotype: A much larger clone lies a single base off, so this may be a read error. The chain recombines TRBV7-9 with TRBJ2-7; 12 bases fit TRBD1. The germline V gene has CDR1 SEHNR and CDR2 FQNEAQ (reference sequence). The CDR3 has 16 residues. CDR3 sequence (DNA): TGTGCCAGCGGCTTTACGGGACAGGGGGCCGGCTACGAGCAGTACTTC. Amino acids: CASGFTGQGAGYEQYF.

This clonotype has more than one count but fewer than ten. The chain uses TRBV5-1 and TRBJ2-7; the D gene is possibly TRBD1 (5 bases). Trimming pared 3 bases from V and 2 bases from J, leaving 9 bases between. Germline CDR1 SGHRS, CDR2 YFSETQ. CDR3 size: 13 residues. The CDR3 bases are TGCGCCAGCAGCTCAGACAGACCCTACGAGCAGTACTTC. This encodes CASSSDRPYEQYF. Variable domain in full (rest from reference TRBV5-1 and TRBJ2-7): KAGVTQTPRYLIKTRGQQVTLSCSPISGHRSVSWYQQTPGQGLQFLFEYFSETQRNKGNFPGRFSGRQFSNSRSEMNVSTLELGDSALYLCASSSDRPYEQYFGPGTRLTVT.

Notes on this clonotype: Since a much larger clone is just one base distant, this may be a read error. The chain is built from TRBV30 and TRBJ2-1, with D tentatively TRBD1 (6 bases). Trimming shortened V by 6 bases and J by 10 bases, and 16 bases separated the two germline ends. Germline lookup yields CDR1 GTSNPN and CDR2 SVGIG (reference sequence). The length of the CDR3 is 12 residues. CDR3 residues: CACVRGSYEQFF. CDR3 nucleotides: TGTGCCTGTGTCAGGGGCTCCTACGAGCAGTTCTTC.

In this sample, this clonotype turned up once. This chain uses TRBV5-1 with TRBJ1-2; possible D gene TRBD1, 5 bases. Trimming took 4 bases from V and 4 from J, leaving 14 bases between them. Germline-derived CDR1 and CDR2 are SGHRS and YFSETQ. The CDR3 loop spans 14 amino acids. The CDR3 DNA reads TGCGCCAGCAGCGGAACAGGCGAACTCTATGGCTACACCTTC. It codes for CASSGTGELYGYTF.

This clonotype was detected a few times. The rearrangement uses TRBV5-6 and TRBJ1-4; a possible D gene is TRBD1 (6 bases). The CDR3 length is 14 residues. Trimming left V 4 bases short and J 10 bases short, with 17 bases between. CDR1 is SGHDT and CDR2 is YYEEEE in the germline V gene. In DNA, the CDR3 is TGTGCCAGCAGCCTCGCTGGGGGGCAAGGAAAACTGTTTTTT. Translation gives CASSLAGGQGKLFF.

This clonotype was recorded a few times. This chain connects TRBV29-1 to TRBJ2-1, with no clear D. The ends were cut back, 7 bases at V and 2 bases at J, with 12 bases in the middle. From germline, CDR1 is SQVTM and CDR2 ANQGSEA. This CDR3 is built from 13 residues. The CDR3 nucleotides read TGCAGCGAGATGCGGCCGACCTACAATGAGCAGTTCTTC. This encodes CSEMRPTYNEQFF.